The rows below give T cell receptor beta chains drawn from one sample of a study of PD-L1 blockade in urothelial cancer. Method: immunoSEQ multiplex PCR; TCRdb's copy keeps in-frame clones and lacks some. The sample includes about 84,000 clones, more than 75% of them seen just once. The sequences come from PBMCs, collected around atezolizumab (anti-PD-L1) treatment. Source of these receptors: a man between 65 and 79 years old with urothelial cancer. Each CDR3 is given with its conserved first and last residue. The D gene is left open where the match is weak. Clone sizes are given selectively: once, few, many, or a class where the clone is expanded.

clone_size j_call d_call v_call cdr3_aa cdr3_nt
few TRBJ2-2 . TRBV5-6 CASSLTVRTGELFF TGTGCCAGCAGCTTGACCGTCAGAACCGGGGAGCTGTTTTTT
. TRBJ2-3 . TRBV7-8 CASNLDRETSTDTQYF TGTGCCAGCAACCTAGACCGGGAAACTAGCACAGATACGCAGTATTTT
few TRBJ1-2 TRBD1 TRBV6-5 CASRSTGGRGYTF TGTGCCAGCAGATCAACAGGGGGCAGGGGCTACACCTTC
few TRBJ1-1 TRBD1 TRBV14 CASSLGQANTEAFF TGTGCCAGCAGCCTGGGACAGGCGAACACTGAAGCTTTCTTT
. TRBJ2-7 TRBD1 TRBV5-4 CASSRDRGNEQYF TGTGCCAGCAGCCGGGACAGGGGCAACGAGCAGTACTTC
. TRBJ1-3 . TRBV2 CASSGGNSGNTIYF TGTGCCAGCAGTGGCGGTAACTCTGGAAACACCATATATTTT
. TRBJ1-5 . TRBV6-5 CASRAGSQPQHF TGTGCCAGCAGGGCAGGTTCTCAGCCCCAGCATTTT
once TRBJ2-1 TRBD2 TRBV10-3 CAISLGLAGGKDNEQFF TGTGCCATCAGCCTCGGGCTAGCGGGAGGGAAGGACAATGAGCAGTTCTTC
. TRBJ2-7 TRBD1 TRBV2 CASSRDSYEQYF TGTGCCAGCAGTAGGGACAGCTACGAGCAGTACTTC
once TRBJ1-2 TRBD1 TRBV6-5 CASIRGQGAGGYTF TGTGCCAGCATCCGAGGACAGGGGGCGGGAGGCTACACCTTC
. TRBJ2-2 . TRBV7-6 CASSLEWSGELFF TGTGCCAGCAGCTTAGAATGGAGCGGGGAGCTGTTTTTT
few TRBJ1-2 TRBD1 TRBV19 CASSIPGQGYGYTF TGTGCCAGTAGTATTCCGGGACAGGGGTATGGCTACACCTTC
. TRBJ2-2 TRBD1 TRBV25-1 CASSRTGANTGELFF TGTGCCAGCAGTCGGACAGGTGCGAACACCGGGGAGCTGTTTTTT